Shown below are 30 T cell receptor beta chains from a single sample sequenced in a study of human T cells and chemical hapten exposure. TCRdb re-derived calls from the RACE reads in MiXCR, one entry per CDR3 protein. The sample has around 150,000 distinct CDR3 sequences; roughly 26% are singletons. Noted time point: patch test 3, about 24 weeks after DPC sensitization. Noted treatment: therapeutic diphenylcyclopropenone sensitization with weekly scalp DPC. Sequencing used whole blood, obtained in connection with sensitization to the hapten diphenylcyclopropenone (DPC). Source of these receptors: a woman between 18 and 30 years old with alopecia areata. Some clones in this sample may be carry-over from other donors' samples.

The sample holds a few counts of this clonotype. V is TRBV4-3 and J is TRBJ2-3; no firm D call. CDR1 is LGHNA, CDR2 YSLEER, per germline. This CDR3 region has 16 residues. Trimming stripped 0 bases from V and 2 bases from J, with 12 bases between. The CDR3 nucleotides are TGCGCCAGCAGCCAAGATGTACTGGGCCTCACAGATACGCAGTATTTT. Translated, it gives CASSQDVLGLTDTQYF.

The table lists this clonotype with many counts. This rearrangement joins TRBV18 to TRBJ1-2; D not resolved. Germline V gives CDR1 KGHSH, CDR2 LQKENI. The CDR3 spans 13 residues. V was cut by 3 bases and J by 3 bases, with 8 bases left in between. The CDR3 coding sequence is TGTGCCAGCTCACCTCGAAGGGACTATGGCTACACCTTC. The encoded protein is CASSPRRDYGYTF.

The genes are TRBV7-6 and TRBJ2-7; no definite D call. CDR3 size: 16 residues. CDR1 and CDR2 (germline): SGHVS, FNYEAQ. The germline V and J ends were trimmed by 1 base and 5 bases, with 18 bases remaining between them. The CDR3 nucleotides read TGTGCCAGCAGCTTAGGGCTTCAAGGAGTCATAAACGAGCAGTACTTC. Its protein product is CASSLGLQGVINEQYF.

This clonotype was seen more than once but under ten times. This sequence joins TRBV29-1 and TRBJ2-3; TRBD2 matches at 9 bases. After removal of 6 bases from V and 4 bases from J, the junction contained 14 bases not matched to a gene. The CDR3 is 16 residues long. Germline values: CDR1 SQVTM, CDR2 ANQGSEA. For the CDR3, the DNA is TGCAGCGTGCTAAATCTTTTAGCGGGAGTTTCAGATACGCAGTATTTT. Its translation: CSVLNLLAGVSDTQYF.

The chain is built from TRBV20-1 and TRBJ1-3, with D perhaps TRBD1 (6 bases). Germline loops: CDR1 DFQATT, CDR2 SNEGSKA (reference sequence). V gave up 4 bases and J gave up 2 bases, with 12 bases separating them. This CDR3 has 14 amino acids. Written as DNA, the CDR3 is TGCAGTGCTATTCGGGGGGGCACTGGAAACACCATATATTTT. Translation: CSAIRGGTGNTIYF.

This chain links TRBV27 with TRBJ1-2; D call uncertain. Trimming took off 8 bases at V and 0 bases at J, with 16 bases between the two ends. Germline V gene lookup returns CDR1 MNHEY and CDR2 SMNVEV (reference sequence). The CDR3 runs to 15 residues. The CDR3 coding sequence is TGTGCCAGCGCCGCGCCGGGGATCCCTAACTATGGCTACACCTTC. Protein product: CASAAPGIPNYGYTF.

V and J are TRBV11-2 and TRBJ1-2; D unclear. The germline V gene encodes CDR1 SGHAT and CDR2 FQNNGV. The CDR3 totals 14 residues. The V gene lost 1 base and the J gene lost 1 base, with 7 bases spanning the gap. The CDR3 loop is CASSLGGLNYGYTF. CDR3 nucleotide sequence: TGTGCCAGCAGCTTAGGAGGCCTTAACTATGGCTACACCTTC.

This clonotype came up many times. This chain joins TRBV27 and TRBJ1-5; D is unclear. The V gene's germline CDR1 is MNHEY and CDR2 SMNVEV (reference sequence). The CDR3 is made up of 12 amino acids. Between the trimmed V and J ends, which lost 5 bases and 6 bases, there was a span of 8 bases. This CDR3 reads CASSPPGQPQHF. In DNA, the CDR3 is TGTGCCAGCAGTCCCCCCGGTCAGCCCCAGCATTTT.

This clonotype has more than one count but fewer than ten. V usage is TRBV12-3 or TRBV12-4 and J usage is TRBJ2-2; the D is unclear. Deletions cut 0 bases from V and 8 bases from J, with 13 bases between. The CDR3 contains 15 residues. CDR3 bases: TGTGCCAGCAGTTTAGCAATCGTATCAACGGGGGAGCTGTTTTTT. Its translation: CASSLAIVSTGELFF.

This clonotype has more than one count but fewer than ten. A much larger clone differs from this one at a single base, so this may be a read error. This rearrangement joins TRBV7-2 to TRBJ2-5; 7 bases align to TRBD1. The germline gives CDR1 SGHTA, CDR2 FQGNSA. CDR3 length: 14 amino acids. V trimming: 1 base; J trimming: 2 bases; junction bases outside the gene matches: 1. The CDR3 reads CASSLVGQQETQYF. The CDR3 region has the DNA TGTGCCAGCAGCTTAGTGGGACAGCAAGAGACCCAGTACTTC.

This clonotype was seen more than once but under ten times. The chain carries TRBV20-1 and TRBJ1-1; 8 bases line up with TRBD1. The germline gives CDR1 DFQATT, CDR2 SNEGSKA (reference sequence). The ends lost 3 bases at V and 6 bases at J; junction bases unmatched: 6. The CDR3 loop spans 13 amino acids. The CDR3 here is CSARQGQAAEAFF. The CDR3 region has the DNA TGCAGTGCTAGGCAGGGACAGGCGGCTGAAGCTTTCTTT.

This chain connects TRBV12-3 or TRBV12-4 to TRBJ1-4; 7 bases map to TRBD1. The CDR3 extends over 15 amino acids. The junction had 6 bases not matched to a gene; V was cut back by 5 bases and J by 3 bases. CDR3 nucleotide sequence: TGTGCCAGCAGTCGCCGACAGGGCGCTAATGAAAAACTGTTTTTT. It is translated as CASSRRQGANEKLFF.

This chain joins TRBV4-1 and TRBJ2-1; 7 bases are a match to TRBD2. Germline-derived CDR1 and CDR2 are MGHRA and YSYEKL. The CDR3 extends over 13 amino acids. Trimming cost V 4 bases and J 10 bases; bases outside gene matches: 7. CDR3 nucleotides: TGCGCCAGCAGCCGCGCGGGGGACGGGGAGCAGTTCTTC. Translated: CASSRAGDGEQFF.

The J gene is TRBJ2-1, the V gene TRBV5-6, with no clear D. This CDR3 region has 17 residues. Germline V gene lookup returns CDR1 SGHDT and CDR2 YYEEEE. V was clipped by 9 bases and J by 5 bases, with 27 bases between them. DNA for the CDR3: TGTGCCAACTGCTTCCGGCAGGTTGGAATTGTGCACAATGAGCAGTTCTTC. Protein sequence: CANCFRQVGIVHNEQFF.

This clonotype was counted only a few times. V gene TRBV5-6 combines with J gene TRBJ1-2; TRBD1 agrees at 10 bases. Germline CDR1 SGHDT, CDR2 YYEEEE. Trimming took 0 bases from V and 6 from J; bases not matched to a gene: 2. The CDR3 contains 14 residues. DNA of the CDR3: TGTGCCAGCAGCTTGGGACAGGGGGCTGATGGCTACACCTTC. It is translated as CASSLGQGADGYTF.

In its sample, this clonotype was seen a few times. The rearrangement uses TRBV15 and TRBJ2-1, with 9 bases aligning to TRBD2. V was clipped by 3 bases and J by 3 bases; unmatched bases: 3. The CDR3 loop spans 15 amino acids. Germline V gives CDR1 LNHNV, CDR2 YYDKDF (reference sequence). CDR3 region: CATSRTSGSYNEQFF. CDR3 DNA sequence: TGTGCCACCAGCAGGACTAGCGGAAGCTACAATGAGCAGTTCTTC.

This clonotype has just a few counts. This chain connects TRBV7-2 to TRBJ2-7, with 7 nucleotides matching TRBD2. CDR3 length: 15 residues. Losses at the gene ends were 1 base for V and 1 base for J; bases not matched to a gene: 4. Germline V gene lookup returns CDR1 SGHTA and CDR2 FQGNSA. The CDR3 sequence is CASSLDTAGSYEQYF. In DNA, the CDR3 is TGTGCCAGCAGCTTAGACACAGCGGGGTCCTACGAGCAGTACTTC.

The chain is built from TRBV4-1 and TRBJ2-1; perhaps TRBD2 as D (6 bases). The CDR3 is made up of 17 amino acids. Germline assignment: CDR1 MGHRA and CDR2 YSYEKL. V lost 0 bases and J lost 9, with 21 bases in between. In DNA, the CDR3 is TGCGCCAGCAGCCAAGAGGTTGGAGGGCTAGCGCTTGGTGAGCAGTTCTTC. This translates into CASSQEVGGLALGEQFF.

The V gene is TRBV29-1, the J gene TRBJ2-1, with 10 nucleotides matching TRBD2. The CDR3 totals 16 residues. The germline V gene encodes CDR1 SQVTM and CDR2 ANQGSEA. The V gene end was trimmed by 4 bases and the J gene end by 0 bases; junction bases not matched to a gene: 6. The CDR3 DNA is TGCAGCGTTGGAGGACTAGCGGATAGCTCCTACAATGAGCAGTTCTTC. It yields the protein CSVGGLADSSYNEQFF.

The V gene is TRBV6-1, the J gene TRBJ2-1; the D gene is possibly TRBD2 (5 bases). The germline V gene encodes CDR1 MNHNS and CDR2 SASEGT. Trimming left V 3 bases short and J 9 bases short, with 9 bases between. This CDR3 region has 12 residues. For the CDR3, the DNA is TGTGCCAGCAGTGACCTAGCCAGTGAGCAGTTCTTC. Translated, it gives CASSDLASEQFF.

This clonotype turned up a few times. The chain couples TRBV2 to TRBJ2-7; 16 bases match TRBD2. Trimming took 6 bases from V and 4 from J; bases not matched to a gene: 0. This CDR3 contains 14 residues. Germline V gene data show CDR1 as SNHLY and CDR2 as FYNNEI. CDR3 coding DNA: TGTGCCAGCAGGGGACTAGCGGGAGGGTACGAGCAGTACTTC. It encodes CASRGLAGGYEQYF.

CDR3: CASSWSNTGELFF. The CDR3 DNA reads TGCGCCAGCAGCTGGTCGAACACCGGGGAGCTGTTTTTT. This chain connects TRBV5-1 to TRBJ2-2; no definite D call. V dropped 3 bases and J dropped 0 bases, with 3 bases sitting between them. The CDR3 totals 13 residues. From germline, CDR1 is SGHRS and CDR2 YFSETQ.

This sequence joins TRBV7-3 and TRBJ2-5; D possibly matches TRBD1 or TRBD2 (6 bases each). This CDR3 is built from 14 residues. CDR1 SGHTA and CDR2 FQGTGA come from the germline V gene. Trimming pared 5 bases from V and 1 base from J, leaving 11 bases between. CDR3 sequence (DNA): TGTGCCAGCAGCGAAGGGGGGCTCCAAGAGACCCAGTACTTC. Its protein product is CASSEGGLQETQYF.

V is TRBV12-3 or TRBV12-4 and J is TRBJ1-1; a weak D match, TRBD1 (5 bases). This CDR3 region has 13 residues. With 7 bases removed from V and 3 bases from J, the gap between germline ends came to 12 bases. The CDR3 spells CASTRDGHTEAFF. For the CDR3, the DNA is TGTGCCAGCACCAGGGACGGCCACACTGAAGCTTTCTTT.

The V gene is TRBV19, the J gene TRBJ2-1; TRBD2 aligns across 13 bases. The V gene end was trimmed by 6 bases and the J gene end by 9 bases; junction bases not matched to a gene: 8. The CDR3 extends over 15 amino acids. Germline V lookup: CDR1 LNHDA, CDR2 SQIVND (reference sequence). CDR3 protein: CASSPGTSGIREQFF. Written as DNA, the CDR3 is TGTGCCAGTAGCCCCGGGACTAGCGGGATCCGTGAGCAGTTCTTC.

V gene TRBV19 combines with J gene TRBJ1-4, with unresolved D. V shed 10 bases and J shed 7 bases, with 16 bases lying between them. The CDR3 contains 13 residues. Germline V gene data show CDR1 as LNHDA and CDR2 as SQIVND (reference sequence). The CDR3 protein is CATCRRTTEKLFF. For the CDR3, the DNA is TGTGCCACCTGCCGGAGGACCACTGAAAAACTGTTTTTT.

This chain connects TRBV3-1 to TRBJ2-3, with D unresolved. Germline CDR1 is LGHDT and CDR2 is YNNKEL (reference sequence). The V end was cut by 2 bases, the J end by 6 bases, with 12 bases between. There are 14 residues in the CDR3. The CDR3 is CASSQPSRSDTQYF. The CDR3 DNA reads TGTGCCAGCAGCCAACCTAGTCGGTCCGATACGCAGTATTTT.

This sequence joins TRBV29-1 and TRBJ1-4; no clear D gene. The ends were cut back, 4 bases at V and 3 bases at J, with 15 bases in the middle. Germline CDR1 and CDR2: SQVTM and ANQGSEA. The CDR3 length is 15 residues. The CDR3 here is CSVVSPATSNEKLFF. Written as DNA, the CDR3 is TGCAGCGTTGTGAGTCCGGCTACATCTAATGAAAAACTGTTTTTT.

CDR3 protein: CSVEPRGQWVGYTF. The DNA for the CDR3 is TGCAGCGTTGAACCCAGGGGACAGTGGGTTGGCTACACCTTC. The rearrangement uses TRBV29-1 and TRBJ1-2, with TRBD1 identical over 7 bases. CDR3 size: 14 residues. V lost 2 bases, J lost 7 bases, and 10 bases stayed unmatched. CDR1 and CDR2 (germline): SQVTM, ANQGSEA.

This rearrangement joins TRBV4-1 to TRBJ2-7; weak D call: TRBD1 (5 bases). CDR3 size: 11 residues. Germline assignment: CDR1 MGHRA and CDR2 YSYEKL. V lost 7 bases and J 9 bases, leaving 13 bases between the germline ends. The CDR3 spells CASTPGLRQYF. The CDR3 bases are TGCGCCAGCACCCCAGGGTTAAGGCAGTACTTC.